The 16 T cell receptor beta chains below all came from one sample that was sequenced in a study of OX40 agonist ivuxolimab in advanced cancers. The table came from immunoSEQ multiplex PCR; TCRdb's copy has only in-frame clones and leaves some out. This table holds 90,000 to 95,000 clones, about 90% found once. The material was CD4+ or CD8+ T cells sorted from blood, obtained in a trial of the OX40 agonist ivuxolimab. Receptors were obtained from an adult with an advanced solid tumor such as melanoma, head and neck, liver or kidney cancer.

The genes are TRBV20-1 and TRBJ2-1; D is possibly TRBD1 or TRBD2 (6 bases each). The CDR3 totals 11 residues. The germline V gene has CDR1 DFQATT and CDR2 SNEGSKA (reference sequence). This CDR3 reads CRGGHYNEQFF. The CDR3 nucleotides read TGCAGGGGGGGCCACTACAATGAGCAGTTCTTC.

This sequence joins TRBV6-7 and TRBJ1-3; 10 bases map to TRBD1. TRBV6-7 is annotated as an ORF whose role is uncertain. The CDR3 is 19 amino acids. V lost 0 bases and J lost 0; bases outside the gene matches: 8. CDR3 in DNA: TGTGCCAGCAGTTACTCGGGGGGGACAGGGGTTAGCTCTGGAAACACCATATATTTT. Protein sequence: CASSYSGGTGVSSGNTIYF.

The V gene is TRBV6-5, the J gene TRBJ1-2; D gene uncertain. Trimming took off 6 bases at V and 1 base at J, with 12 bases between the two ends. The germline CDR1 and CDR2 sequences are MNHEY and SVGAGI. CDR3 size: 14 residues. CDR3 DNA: TGTGCCAGCAGCCAGGTGTGGGGTAACTATGGCTACACCTTC. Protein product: CASSQVWGNYGYTF.

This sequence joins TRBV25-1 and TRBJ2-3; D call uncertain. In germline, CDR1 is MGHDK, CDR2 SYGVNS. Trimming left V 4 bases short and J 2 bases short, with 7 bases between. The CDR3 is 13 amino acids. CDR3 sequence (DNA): TGTGCCAGCAGTGTCCAGATCACAGATACGCAGTATTTT. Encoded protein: CASSVQITDTQYF.

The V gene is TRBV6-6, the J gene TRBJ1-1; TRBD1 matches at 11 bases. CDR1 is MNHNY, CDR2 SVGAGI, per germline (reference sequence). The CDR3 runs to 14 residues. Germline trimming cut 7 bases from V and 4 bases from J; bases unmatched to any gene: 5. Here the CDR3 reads CASTLGQGATEAFF. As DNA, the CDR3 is TGTGCCAGCACCCTCGGACAGGGGGCCACTGAAGCTTTCTTT.

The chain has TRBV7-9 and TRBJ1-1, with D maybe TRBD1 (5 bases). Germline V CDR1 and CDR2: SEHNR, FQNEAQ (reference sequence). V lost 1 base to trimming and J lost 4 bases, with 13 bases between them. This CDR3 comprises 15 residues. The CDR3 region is CASSLGATGVTEAFF. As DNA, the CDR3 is TGTGCCAGCAGCTTAGGAGCTACGGGGGTCACTGAAGCTTTCTTT.

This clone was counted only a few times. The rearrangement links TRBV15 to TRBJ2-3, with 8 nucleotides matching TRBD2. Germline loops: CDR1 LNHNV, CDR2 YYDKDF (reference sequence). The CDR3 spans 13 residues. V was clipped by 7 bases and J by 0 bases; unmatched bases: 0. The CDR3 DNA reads TGTGCCACCACTAGCGGGAGCACAGATACGCAGTATTTT. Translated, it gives CATTSGSTDTQYF. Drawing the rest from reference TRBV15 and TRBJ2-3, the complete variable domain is DAMVIQNPRYQVTQFGKPVTLSCSQTLNHNVMYWYQQKSSQAPKLLFHYYDKDFNNEADTPDNFQSRRPNTSFCFLDIRSPGLGDTAMYLCATTSGSTDTQYFGPGTRLTVL.

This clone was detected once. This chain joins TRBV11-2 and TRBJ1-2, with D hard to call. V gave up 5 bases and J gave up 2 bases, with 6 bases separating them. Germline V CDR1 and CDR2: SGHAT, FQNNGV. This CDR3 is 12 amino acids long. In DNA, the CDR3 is TGTGCCAGCAGCACCGTAAACTATGGCTACACCTTC. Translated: CASSTVNYGYTF. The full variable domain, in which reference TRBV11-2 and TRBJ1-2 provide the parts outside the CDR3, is EAGVAQSPRYKIIEKRQSVAFWCNPISGHATLYWYQQILGQGPKLLIQFQNNGVVDDSQLPKDRFSAERLKGVDSTLKIQPAKLEDSAVYLCASSTVNYGYTFGSGTRLTVV.

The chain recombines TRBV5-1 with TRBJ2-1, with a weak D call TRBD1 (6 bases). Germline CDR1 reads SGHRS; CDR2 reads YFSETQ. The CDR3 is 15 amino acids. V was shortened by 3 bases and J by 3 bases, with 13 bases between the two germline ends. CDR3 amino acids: CASSSQGTVYNEQFF. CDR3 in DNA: TGCGCCAGCAGCTCACAGGGTACGGTCTACAATGAGCAGTTCTTC.

The CDR3 here is CASSLRQLYEQYV. CDR3 coding DNA: TGTGCCAGCAGCTTAAGACAGCTGTACGAGCAGTACGTC. The chain has TRBV7-8 and TRBJ2-7; TRBD1 might be the D (5 bases). The CDR3 spans 13 residues. V lost 2 bases and J lost 4, with 9 bases in between. In germline, CDR1 is SGHVS, CDR2 FQNEAQ.

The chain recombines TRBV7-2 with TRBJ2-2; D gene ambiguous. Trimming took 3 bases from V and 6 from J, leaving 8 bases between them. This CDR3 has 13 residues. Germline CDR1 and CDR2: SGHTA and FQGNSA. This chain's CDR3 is CASSLILSGELFF. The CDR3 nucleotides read TGTGCCAGCAGCTTGATTTTATCCGGGGAGCTGTTTTTT.

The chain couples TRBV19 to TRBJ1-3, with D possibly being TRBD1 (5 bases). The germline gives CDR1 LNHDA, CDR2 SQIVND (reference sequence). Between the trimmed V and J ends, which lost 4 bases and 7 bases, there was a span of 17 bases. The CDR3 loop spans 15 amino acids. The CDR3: CASSTFGTSVNTIYF. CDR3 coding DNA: TGTGCCAGTAGTACTTTTGGGACGTCTGTCAACACCATATATTTT.

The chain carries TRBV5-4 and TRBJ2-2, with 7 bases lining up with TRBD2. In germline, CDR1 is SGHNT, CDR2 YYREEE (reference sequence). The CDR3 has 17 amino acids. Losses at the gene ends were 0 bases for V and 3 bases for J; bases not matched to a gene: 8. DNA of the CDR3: TGTGCCAGCAGCTTGGACGGTCTAGCGGCTTACACCGGGGAGCTGTTTTTT. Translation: CASSLDGLAAYTGELFF. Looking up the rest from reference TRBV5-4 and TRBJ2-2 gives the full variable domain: ETGVTQSPTHLIKTRGQQVTLRCSSQSGHNTVSWYQQALGQGPQFIFQYYREEENGRGNFPPRFSGLQFPNYSSELNVNALELDDSALYLCASSLDGLAAYTGELFFGEGSRLTVL.

The CDR3 reads CASSPLGQQDLGYTF. The DNA of the CDR3 is TGCGCCAGCAGCCCGCTTGGGCAGCAAGATTTGGGCTACACCTTC. The gene calls are TRBV5-1 and TRBJ1-2, with D hard to call. The ends were cut back, 4 bases at V and 8 bases at J, with 21 bases in the middle. The CDR3 contains 15 residues. The germline V gene encodes CDR1 SGHRS and CDR2 YFSETQ.

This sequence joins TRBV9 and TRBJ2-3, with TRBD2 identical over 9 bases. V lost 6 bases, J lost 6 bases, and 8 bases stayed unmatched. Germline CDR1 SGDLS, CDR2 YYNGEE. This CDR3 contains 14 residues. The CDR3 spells CASNPSGISDTQYF. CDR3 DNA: TGTGCCAGCAATCCTAGCGGGATATCCGATACGCAGTATTTT.

In nucleotides, the CDR3 is TGTGCCAGCAGCCCAACCCCGGACAACAGGCAGTTCTTC. This codes for CASSPTPDNRQFF. The V call is TRBV11-3, the J call TRBJ2-1, with D possibly TRBD1 on 5 matching bases. Trimming took 5 bases from V and 12 from J, leaving 17 bases between them. Germline V gives CDR1 SGHNT, CDR2 YENEEA. The CDR3 runs 13 residues.